These 15 T cell receptor beta chains originate from one sample sequenced in a study of blood T cells in healthy people across ages. PCR was performed a second time for about 6 to 12 cycles using a sample-barcoded 5' primer and a J-beta primer mix. Each CDR3 protein gets one entry after TCRdb re-called the 5' RACE reads with MiXCR. Of nearly 800,000 distinct CDR3 sequences listed, 20% to 25% are singletons. The data also belong to a second study, concerning T cells of mothers and their children.

Sequencing used blood. The receptors were gathered from a boy younger than 18 in good health.

This sequence joins TRBV29-1 and TRBJ2-7; 8 positions match TRBD1. The V gene's germline CDR1 is SQVTM and CDR2 ANQGSEA. V gave up 3 bases and J gave up 2 bases; unmatched junction bases: 6. The CDR3 is made up of 14 amino acids. The CDR3 DNA sequence: TGCAGCGTTGAGATGGGACAGGCACCCTACGAGCAGTACTTC. This gives the protein CSVEMGQAPYEQYF.

V gene TRBV12-3 or TRBV12-4 combines with J gene TRBJ2-7; perhaps TRBD1 as D (6 bases). CDR3 length: 13 residues. V lost 4 bases and J 6 bases, leaving 13 bases between the germline ends. CDR3 protein: CASSWDEGGEQYV. CDR3 in DNA: TGTGCCAGCAGTTGGGATGAAGGGGGCGAGCAGTACGTC.

The sample holds a few counts of this clonotype. The chain joins TRBV6-2 or TRBV6-3 to TRBJ1-2; TRBD1 aligns across 11 bases. V shed 2 bases and J 6 bases; nucleotides not matched to a gene: 5. The CDR3 is 15 residues long. Germline V gene data show CDR1 as MNHEY and CDR2 as SVGEGT. The CDR3 DNA sequence: TGTGCCAGCAGTTACGACGGACAGGGGGCCCATGGCTACACCTTC. Protein product: CASSYDGQGAHGYTF.

In its sample, this clonotype was seen a few times. Germline and junction disagree at one end, which may indicate a read error. V usage is TRBV20-1 and J usage is TRBJ2-7, with 8 bases matching TRBD2. The V gene's germline CDR1 is DFQATT and CDR2 SNEGSKA (reference sequence). CDR3 size: 16 residues. The CDR3: CGAPAGAGALGGEQYF. The CDR3 coding sequence is TGCGGTGCCCCGGCGGGAGCGGGGGCATTGGGTGGCGAGCAGTACTTC.

V gene TRBV12-5 combines with J gene TRBJ2-7, with TRBD1 matching over 11 bases. The germline gives CDR1 LGHNT, CDR2 FRNRAP. Unmatched junction bases numbered 2, after V lost 1 base and J lost 3 bases. The length of the CDR3 is 15 residues. For the CDR3, the DNA is TGTGCTAGTGGTTTGGGGACAGGGGGCCTCTACGAGCAGTACTTC. This codes for CASGLGTGGLYEQYF.

The chain links TRBV7-9 to TRBJ2-6, with 8 bases lining up with TRBD1. This CDR3 region has 17 residues. Germline CDR1 reads SEHNR; CDR2 reads FQNEAQ (reference sequence). With V trimmed by 2 bases and J by 4 bases, 7 bases remained unmatched. CDR3 loop: CASSLRQGAQGANVLTF. The CDR3 DNA reads as TGTGCCAGCAGCTTAAGGCAGGGGGCACAAGGGGCCAACGTCCTGACTTTC. Based on the CDR3 plus reference TRBV7-9 and TRBJ2-6, the full variable domain is DTGVSQNPRHKITKRGQNVTFRCDPISEHNRLYWYRQTLGQGPEFLTYFQNEAQLEKSRLLSDRFSAERPKGSFSTLEIQRTEQGDSAMYLCASSLRQGAQGANVLTFGAGSRLTVL.

This sequence joins TRBV6-2 or TRBV6-3 and TRBJ1-1; perhaps TRBD1 as D (5 bases). V lost 6 bases and J 4 bases, leaving 15 bases between the germline ends. This CDR3 region has 14 residues. The germline gives CDR1 MNHEY, CDR2 SVGEGT. CDR3 DNA: TGTGCCAGCAGCCCTCCCCCGGGGGGCACTGAAGCTTTCTTT. Encoded protein: CASSPPPGGTEAFF.

This clonotype was picked up a small number of times. This rearrangement joins TRBV7-3 to TRBJ1-2; D uncertain. Trimming took off 5 bases at V and 7 bases at J, with 14 bases between the two ends. Per germline, CDR1 SGHTA and CDR2 FQGTGA. The length of the CDR3 is 13 residues. This CDR3 is CASSVGGGGGYTF. As DNA, the CDR3 is TGTGCCAGCAGCGTCGGAGGCGGTGGTGGCTACACCTTC.

The chain links TRBV7-2 to TRBJ2-7, with a weak D call TRBD1 (5 bases). The CDR3 extends over 11 amino acids. Germline CDR1 SGHTA, CDR2 FQGNSA. Between the trimmed V and J ends, which lost 5 bases and 12 bases, there was a span of 14 bases. CDR3 protein: CASSAAGQPYF. The CDR3, as DNA: TGTGCCAGCAGCGCCGCAGGGCAACCGTACTTC.

This clonotype was picked up a small number of times. J is TRBJ1-2 and V is TRBV10-3, with unresolved D. Trimming left V 0 bases short and J 3 bases short, with 2 bases between. CDR3 length: 12 residues. Germline CDR1 and CDR2: ENHRY and SYGVKD. The chain's CDR3 is CAISESDYGYTF. DNA for the CDR3: TGTGCCATCAGTGAGTCCGACTATGGCTACACCTTC.

The rearrangement uses TRBV11-2 and TRBJ2-7; unclear D gene. Trimming stripped 1 base from V and 1 base from J, with 8 bases between. The germline V gene encodes CDR1 SGHAT and CDR2 FQNNGV. CDR3 length equals 14 residues. In DNA, the CDR3 is TGTGCCAGCAGCTTAGCCCCGAATTCCTACGAGCAGTACTTC. It translates to CASSLAPNSYEQYF.

This clonotype was picked up a small number of times. This rearrangement joins TRBV15 to TRBJ2-1, with D maybe TRBD2 (6 bases). Germline V gene lookup returns CDR1 LNHNV and CDR2 YYDKDF (reference sequence). The CDR3 is 16 residues long. The V end was cut by 2 bases, the J end by 0 bases, with 11 bases between. The CDR3 sequence: CATSRLNSGSYNEQFF. In DNA, the CDR3 is TGTGCCACCAGCAGACTAAATAGCGGCTCCTACAATGAGCAGTTCTTC. The full variable domain, with the rest looked up from reference TRBV15 and TRBJ2-1, is DAMVIQNPRYQVTQFGKPVTLSCSQTLNHNVMYWYQQKSSQAPKLLFHYYDKDFNNEADTPDNFQSRRPNTSFCFLDIRSPGLGDTAMYLCATSRLNSGSYNEQFFGPGTRLTVL.

This chain joins TRBV29-1 and TRBJ2-1; D is undetermined. Germline CDR1 SQVTM, CDR2 ANQGSEA. This CDR3 comprises 11 residues. V lost 6 bases to trimming and J lost 7 bases, with 10 bases between them. CDR3 region: CSVKPANEQFF. The CDR3 DNA sequence: TGCAGCGTAAAACCTGCGAATGAGCAGTTCTTC.

The rearrangement links TRBV20-1 to TRBJ2-5; 8 bases are shared with TRBD1. The J call is in doubt because the DNA end fits TRBJ2-1 better. CDR3 length equals 14 residues. The V gene's germline CDR1 is DFQATT and CDR2 SNEGSKA (reference sequence). This chain's CDR3 is CSAGRQGIGNEQFF. DNA of the CDR3: TGCAGTGCTGGTCGACAGGGGATCGGCAATGAGCAGTTCTTC.

This clonotype was counted a few times. This chain joins TRBV29-1 and TRBJ2-7; 9 nucleotides agree with TRBD2. The CDR3 runs to 14 residues. CDR1 SQVTM and CDR2 ANQGSEA come from the germline V gene. Trimming at V came to 5 bases and at J to 4 bases, leaving 9 bases not matched to a gene. The CDR3 loop reads CSVTQGSGRYEQYF. In DNA, the CDR3 is TGCAGCGTTACCCAGGGGAGCGGGAGGTACGAGCAGTACTTC.